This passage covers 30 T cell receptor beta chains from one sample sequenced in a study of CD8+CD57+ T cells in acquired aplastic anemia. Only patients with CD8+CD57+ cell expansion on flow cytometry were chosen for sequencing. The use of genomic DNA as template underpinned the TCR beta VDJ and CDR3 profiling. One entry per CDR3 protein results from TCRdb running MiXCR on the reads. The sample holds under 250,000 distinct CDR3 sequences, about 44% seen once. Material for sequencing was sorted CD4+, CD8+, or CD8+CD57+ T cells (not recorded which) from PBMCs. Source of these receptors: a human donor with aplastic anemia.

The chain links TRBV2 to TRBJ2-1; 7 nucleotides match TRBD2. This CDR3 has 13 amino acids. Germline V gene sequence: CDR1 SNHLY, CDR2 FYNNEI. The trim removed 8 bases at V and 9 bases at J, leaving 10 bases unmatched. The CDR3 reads CASSGTGGGEQFF. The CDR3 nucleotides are TGTGCCAGCTCGGGAACGGGAGGAGGTGAGCAGTTCTTC.

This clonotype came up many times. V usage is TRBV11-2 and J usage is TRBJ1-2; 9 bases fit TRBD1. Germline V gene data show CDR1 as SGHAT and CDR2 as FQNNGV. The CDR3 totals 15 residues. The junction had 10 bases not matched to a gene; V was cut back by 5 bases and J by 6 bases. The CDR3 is CASSASRDRDDGYTF. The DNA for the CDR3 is TGTGCCAGCAGCGCTTCCCGGGACAGGGATGATGGCTACACCTTC. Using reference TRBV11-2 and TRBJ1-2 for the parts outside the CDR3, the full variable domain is EAGVAQSPRYKIIEKRQSVAFWCNPISGHATLYWYQQILGQGPKLLIQFQNNGVVDDSQLPKDRFSAERLKGVDSTLKIQPAKLEDSAVYLCASSASRDRDDGYTFGSGTRLTVV.

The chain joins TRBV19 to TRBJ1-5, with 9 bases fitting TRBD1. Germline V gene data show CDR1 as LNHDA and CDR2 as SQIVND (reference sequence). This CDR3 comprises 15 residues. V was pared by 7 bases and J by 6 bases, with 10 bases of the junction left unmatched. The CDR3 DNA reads TGTGCCAGTACCCCCGGCACAGGGGGCATTCAGCCCCAGCATTTT. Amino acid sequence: CASTPGTGGIQPQHF.

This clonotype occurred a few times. CDR3 sequence (DNA): TGTGCCAGCTCACCACGGGGACGAGCGGAGACTGAAGCTTTCTTT. Translated, it gives CASSPRGRAETEAFF. This chain links TRBV18 with TRBJ1-1; TRBD1 might be the D (5 bases). The germline V and J ends were trimmed by 1 base and 5 bases, with 14 bases remaining between them. There are 15 residues in the CDR3. Germline CDR1 and CDR2: KGHSH and LQKENI.

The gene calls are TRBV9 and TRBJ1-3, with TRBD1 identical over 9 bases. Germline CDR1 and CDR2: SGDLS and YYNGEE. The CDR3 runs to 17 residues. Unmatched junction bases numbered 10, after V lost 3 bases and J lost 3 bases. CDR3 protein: CASSAQAGTGYGNTIYF. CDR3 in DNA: TGTGCCAGCAGCGCTCAAGCCGGGACAGGGTATGGAAACACCATATATTTT.

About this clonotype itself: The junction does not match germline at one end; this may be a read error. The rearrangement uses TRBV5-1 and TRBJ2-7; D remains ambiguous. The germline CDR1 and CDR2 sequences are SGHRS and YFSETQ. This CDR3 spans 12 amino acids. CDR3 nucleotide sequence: TGTGCCAGCAGCTCGAAGGCCTACGAGCAGTACTTC. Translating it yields CASSSKAYEQYF. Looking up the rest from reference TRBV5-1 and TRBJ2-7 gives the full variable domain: KAGVTQTPRYLIKTRGQQVTLSCSPISGHRSVSWYQQTPGQGLQFLFEYFSETQRNKGNFPGRFSGRQFSNSRSEMNVSTLELGDSALYLCASSSKAYEQYFGPGTRLTVT.

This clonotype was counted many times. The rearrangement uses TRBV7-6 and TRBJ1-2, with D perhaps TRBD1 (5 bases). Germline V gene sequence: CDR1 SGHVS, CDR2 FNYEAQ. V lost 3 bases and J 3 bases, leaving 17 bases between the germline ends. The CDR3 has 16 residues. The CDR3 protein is CASSFLGTGPDYGYTF. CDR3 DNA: TGTGCCAGCAGCTTTCTGGGGACGGGTCCCGACTATGGCTACACCTTC.

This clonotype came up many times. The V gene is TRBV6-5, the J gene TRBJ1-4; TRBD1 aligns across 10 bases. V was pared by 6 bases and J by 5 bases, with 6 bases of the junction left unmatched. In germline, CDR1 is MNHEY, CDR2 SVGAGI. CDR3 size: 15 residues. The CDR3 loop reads CASSRDRGRNEKLFF. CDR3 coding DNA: TGTGCCAGCAGCCGCGACAGGGGGCGCAATGAAAAACTGTTTTTT.

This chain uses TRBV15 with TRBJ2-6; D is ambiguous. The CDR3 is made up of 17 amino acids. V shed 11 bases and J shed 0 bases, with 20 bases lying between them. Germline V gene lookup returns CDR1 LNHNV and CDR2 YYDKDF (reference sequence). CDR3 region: CAVASSIVISGANVLTF. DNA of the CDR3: TGTGCCGTAGCCAGTAGTATAGTTATCTCTGGGGCCAACGTCCTGACTTTC.

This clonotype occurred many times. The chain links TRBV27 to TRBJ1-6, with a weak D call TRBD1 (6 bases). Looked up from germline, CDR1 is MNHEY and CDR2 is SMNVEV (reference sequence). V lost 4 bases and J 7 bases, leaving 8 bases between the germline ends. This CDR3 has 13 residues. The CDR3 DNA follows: TGTGCCAGCAGTTGGGGGACAAATTCACCCCTCCACTTT. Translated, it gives CASSWGTNSPLHF.

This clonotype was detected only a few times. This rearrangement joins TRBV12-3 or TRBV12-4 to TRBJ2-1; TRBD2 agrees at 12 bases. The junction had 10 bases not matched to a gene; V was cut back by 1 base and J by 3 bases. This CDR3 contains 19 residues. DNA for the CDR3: TGTGCCAGCAGTTTAGTACTAGCGGGAGGCATACCTGACTACAATGAGCAGTTCTTC. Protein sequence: CASSLVLAGGIPDYNEQFF.

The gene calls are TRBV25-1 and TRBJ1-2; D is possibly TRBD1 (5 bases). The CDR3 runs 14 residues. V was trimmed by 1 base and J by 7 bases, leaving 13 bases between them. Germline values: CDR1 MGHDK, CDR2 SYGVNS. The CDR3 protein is CASSEFWGDGGYTF. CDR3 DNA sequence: TGTGCCAGCAGTGAATTCTGGGGGGATGGTGGCTACACCTTC.

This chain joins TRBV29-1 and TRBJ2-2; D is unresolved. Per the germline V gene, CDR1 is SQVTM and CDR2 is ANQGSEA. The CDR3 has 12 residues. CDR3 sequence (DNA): TGCACCATCATTAGCCGTTCTGGGGAGCTGTTTTTT. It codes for CTIISRSGELFF.

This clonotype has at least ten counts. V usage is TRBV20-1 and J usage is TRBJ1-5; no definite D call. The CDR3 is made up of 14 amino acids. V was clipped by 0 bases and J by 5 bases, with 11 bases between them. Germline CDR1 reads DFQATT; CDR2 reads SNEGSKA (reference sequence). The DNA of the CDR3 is TGCAGTGCTAGAGAACCCGGGAACGATCAGCCCCAGCATTTT. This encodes CSAREPGNDQPQHF.

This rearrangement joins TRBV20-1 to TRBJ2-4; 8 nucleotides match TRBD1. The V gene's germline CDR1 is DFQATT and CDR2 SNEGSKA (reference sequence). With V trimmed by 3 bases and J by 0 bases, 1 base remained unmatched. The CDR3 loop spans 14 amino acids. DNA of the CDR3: TGCAGTGCTAGGACAGGGGTAGCCAAAAACATTCAGTACTTC. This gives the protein CSARTGVAKNIQYF.

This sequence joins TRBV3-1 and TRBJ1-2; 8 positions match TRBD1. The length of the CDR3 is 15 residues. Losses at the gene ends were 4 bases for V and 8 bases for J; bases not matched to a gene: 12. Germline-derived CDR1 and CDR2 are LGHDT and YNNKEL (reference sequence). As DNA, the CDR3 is TGTGCCAGCAGCCCCCGACAGGGGATTTCGGGGGGCTACACCTTC. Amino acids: CASSPRQGISGGYTF.

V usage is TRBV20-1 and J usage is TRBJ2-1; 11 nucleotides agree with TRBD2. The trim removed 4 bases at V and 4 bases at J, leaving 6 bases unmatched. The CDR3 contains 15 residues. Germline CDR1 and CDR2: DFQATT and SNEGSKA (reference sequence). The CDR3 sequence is CSAKPSGRNYNEQFF. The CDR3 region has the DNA TGCAGTGCTAAGCCTAGCGGGAGGAATTACAATGAGCAGTTCTTC.

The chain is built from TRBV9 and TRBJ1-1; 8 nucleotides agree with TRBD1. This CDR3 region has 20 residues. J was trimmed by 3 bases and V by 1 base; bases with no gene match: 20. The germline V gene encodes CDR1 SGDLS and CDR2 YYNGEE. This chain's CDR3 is CASSVSPDRARFMGDTEAFF. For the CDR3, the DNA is TGTGCCAGCAGCGTATCGCCGGACAGGGCGAGGTTCATGGGAGACACTGAAGCTTTCTTT.

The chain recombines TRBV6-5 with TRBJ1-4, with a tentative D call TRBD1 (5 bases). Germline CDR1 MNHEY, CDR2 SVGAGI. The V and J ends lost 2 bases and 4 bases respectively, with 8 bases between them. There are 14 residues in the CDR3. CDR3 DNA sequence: TGTGCCAGCAGTTACCGCGGGGGTAATGAAAAACTGTTTTTT. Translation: CASSYRGGNEKLFF.

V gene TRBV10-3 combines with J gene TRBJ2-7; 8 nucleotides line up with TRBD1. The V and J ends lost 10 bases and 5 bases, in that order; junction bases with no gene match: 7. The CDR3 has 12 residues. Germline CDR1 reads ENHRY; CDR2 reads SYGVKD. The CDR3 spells CASTTGEDEQYF. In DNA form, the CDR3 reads TGTGCCAGCACGACAGGGGAAGACGAGCAGTACTTC.

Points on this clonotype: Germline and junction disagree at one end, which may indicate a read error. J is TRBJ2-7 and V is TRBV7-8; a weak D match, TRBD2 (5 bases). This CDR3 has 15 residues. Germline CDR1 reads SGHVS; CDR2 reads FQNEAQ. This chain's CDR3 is CASSLGAAMSYEQYF. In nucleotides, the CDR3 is TGCGCCAGCAGCTTGGGAGCGGCGATGTCCTACGAGCAGTACTTC.

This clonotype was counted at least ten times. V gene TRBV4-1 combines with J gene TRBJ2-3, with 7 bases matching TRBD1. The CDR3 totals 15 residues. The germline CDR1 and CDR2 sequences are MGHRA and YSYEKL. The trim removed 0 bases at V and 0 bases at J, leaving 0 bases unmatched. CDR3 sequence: CASSQEGQSTDTQYF. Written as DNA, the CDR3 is TGCGCCAGCAGCCAAGAGGGACAGAGCACAGATACGCAGTATTTT.

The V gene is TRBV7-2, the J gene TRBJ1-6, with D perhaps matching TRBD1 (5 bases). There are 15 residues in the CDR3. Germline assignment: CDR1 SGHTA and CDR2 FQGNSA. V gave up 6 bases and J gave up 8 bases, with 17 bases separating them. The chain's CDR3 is CASSLPGKTDSPLHF. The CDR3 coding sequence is TGTGCCAGCAGTTTACCAGGGAAAACCGATTCACCCCTCCACTTT.

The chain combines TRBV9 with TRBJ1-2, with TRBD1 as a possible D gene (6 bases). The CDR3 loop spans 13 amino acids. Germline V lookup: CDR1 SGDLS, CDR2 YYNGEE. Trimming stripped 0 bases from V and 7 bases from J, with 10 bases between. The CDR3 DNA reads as TGTGCCAGCAGCGTAGCAGGGGCGGGTGGCTACACCTTC. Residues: CASSVAGAGGYTF.

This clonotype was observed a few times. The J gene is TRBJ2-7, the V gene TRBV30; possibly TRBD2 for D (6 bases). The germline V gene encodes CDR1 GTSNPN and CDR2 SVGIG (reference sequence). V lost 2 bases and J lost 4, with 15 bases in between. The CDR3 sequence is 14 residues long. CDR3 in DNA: TGTGCCTGGAGTACGGCGGGGACTTTGTACGAGCAGTACTTC. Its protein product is CAWSTAGTLYEQYF.

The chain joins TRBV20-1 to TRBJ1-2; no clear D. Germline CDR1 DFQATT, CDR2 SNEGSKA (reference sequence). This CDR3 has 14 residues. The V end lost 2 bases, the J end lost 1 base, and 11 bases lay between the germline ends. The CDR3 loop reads CSARTRLHNYGYTF. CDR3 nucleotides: TGCAGTGCTAGAACGAGGCTTCATAACTATGGCTACACCTTC.

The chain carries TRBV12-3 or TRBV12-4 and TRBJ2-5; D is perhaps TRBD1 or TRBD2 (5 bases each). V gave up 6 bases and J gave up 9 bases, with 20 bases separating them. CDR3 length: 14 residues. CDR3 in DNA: TGTGCCAGCAGCCAAATAGGGACCCGTCAGCCCCAGTACTTC. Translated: CASSQIGTRQPQYF.

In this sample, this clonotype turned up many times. The CDR3 reads CASSYGTGINTEAFF. The CDR3 DNA is TGTGCCAGTAGCTACGGGACAGGGATTAACACTGAAGCTTTCTTT. V is TRBV19 and J is TRBJ1-1; TRBD1 matches at 9 bases. With 6 bases clipped from V and 2 bases from J, the junction kept 7 bases outside the gene matches. Germline loops: CDR1 LNHDA, CDR2 SQIVND (reference sequence). This CDR3 contains 15 residues. The entire variable domain, with the rest obtained from reference TRBV19 and TRBJ1-1, is as follows: DGGITQSPKYLFRKEGQNVTLSCEQNLNHDAMYWYRQDPGQGLRLIYYSQIVNDFQKGDIAEGYSVSREKKESFPLTVTSAQKNPTAFYLCASSYGTGINTEAFFGQGTRLTVV.

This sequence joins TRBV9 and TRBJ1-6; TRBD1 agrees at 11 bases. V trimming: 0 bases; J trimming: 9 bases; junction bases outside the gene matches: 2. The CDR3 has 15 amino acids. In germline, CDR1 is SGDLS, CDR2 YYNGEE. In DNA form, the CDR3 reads TGTGCCAGCAGCGTAGGGGGACAGGGGGGTTCACCCCTCCACTTT. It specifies CASSVGGQGGSPLHF.

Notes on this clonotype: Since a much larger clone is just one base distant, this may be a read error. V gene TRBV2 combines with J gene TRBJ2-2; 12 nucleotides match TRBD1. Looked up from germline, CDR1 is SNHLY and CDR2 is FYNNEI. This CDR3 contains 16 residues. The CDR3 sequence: CASIHRGTGGIGELVF. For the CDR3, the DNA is TGTGCCAGCATCCATAGAGGGACAGGGGGCATCGGGGAGCTGGTTTTT.